This entry lists 5 T cell receptor beta chains sequenced from one sample in a study of blood T cell repertoires in COVID-19. Using immunoSEQ multiplex PCR, the repertoire was profiled, and TCRdb retains in-frame clones only, with some absent. The repertoire consists of 220,000 or so clones, with less than 90% occurring once and the leading ten covering 6.8%. Source material: PBMCs or T cells enriched from blood (not recorded which). Receptor source: a woman in her thirties or forties who had recovered from COVID-19.

The genes are TRBV28 and TRBJ2-7, with 7 bases lining up with TRBD2. The CDR3 has 16 amino acids. Germline V gene data show CDR1 as MDHEN and CDR2 as SYDVKM. V was pared by 5 bases and J by 2 bases, with 12 bases of the junction left unmatched. For the CDR3, the DNA is TGTGCCAGCAGTCCCGCGTCTAGCGGAGTAACCTACGAGCAGTACTTC. Its protein is CASSPASSGVTYEQYF.

V gene TRBV6-2 or TRBV6-3 combines with J gene TRBJ1-2, with D unclear. V was clipped by 4 bases and J by 3 bases, with 12 bases between them. The germline V gene encodes CDR1 MNHEY and CDR2 SVGEGT. The CDR3 contains 14 residues. The CDR3 protein is CASSSPSEDYGYTF. In DNA, the CDR3 is TGTGCCAGCAGTTCCCCGTCCGAGGACTATGGCTACACCTTC.

The chain is built from TRBV7-2 and TRBJ2-3, with 7 bases that match TRBD2. This CDR3 has 17 residues. The germline V gene has CDR1 SGHTA and CDR2 FQGNSA. Germline trimming cut 0 bases from V and 2 bases from J; bases unmatched to any gene: 8. CDR3 in amino acids: CASSLAGGTLPTDTQYF. The CDR3, as DNA: TGTGCCAGCAGCTTAGCGGGGGGGACTCTACCCACAGATACGCAGTATTTT.

This clone has a handful of counts. This chain joins TRBV14 and TRBJ2-2; no reliable D call. This CDR3 comprises 14 residues. CDR1 and CDR2 (germline): SGHDN, FVKESK. V lost 4 bases to trimming and J lost 4 bases, with 10 bases between them. The CDR3 bases are TGTGCCAGCAGCCTCGTACTATTCACCGGGGAGCTGTTTTTT. Encoded protein: CASSLVLFTGELFF.

The sample holds one count of this clone. The chain carries TRBV11-2 and TRBJ2-1; 7 nucleotides align to TRBD2. The CDR3 length is 17 residues. Losses at the gene ends were 6 bases for V and 6 bases for J; bases not matched to a gene: 17. Germline loops: CDR1 SGHAT, CDR2 FQNNGV. DNA of the CDR3: TGTGCCAGCAGTGGGGCGGGGGAGGCAGGGAATGGCAATGAGCAGTTCTTC. It codes for CASSGAGEAGNGNEQFF.